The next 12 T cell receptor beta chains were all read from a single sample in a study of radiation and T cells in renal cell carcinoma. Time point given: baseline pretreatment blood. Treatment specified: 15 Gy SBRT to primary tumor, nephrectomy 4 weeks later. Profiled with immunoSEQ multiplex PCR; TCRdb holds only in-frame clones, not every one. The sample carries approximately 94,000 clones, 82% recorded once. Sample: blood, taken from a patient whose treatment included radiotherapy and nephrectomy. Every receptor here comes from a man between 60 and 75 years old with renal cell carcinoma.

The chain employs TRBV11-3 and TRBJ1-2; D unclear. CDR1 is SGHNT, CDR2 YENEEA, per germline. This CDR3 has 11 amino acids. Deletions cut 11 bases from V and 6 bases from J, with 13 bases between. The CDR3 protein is CAGRTKDGYTF. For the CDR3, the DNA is TGTGCCGGCCGTACGAAAGATGGCTACACCTTC.

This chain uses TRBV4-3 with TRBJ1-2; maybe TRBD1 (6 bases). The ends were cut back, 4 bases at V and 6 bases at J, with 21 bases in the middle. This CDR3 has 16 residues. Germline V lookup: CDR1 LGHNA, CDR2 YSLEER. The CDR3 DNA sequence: TGCGCCAGCAGCCCTTATATTTCAACAGGGAGCCATGGCTACACCTTC. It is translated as CASSPYISTGSHGYTF.

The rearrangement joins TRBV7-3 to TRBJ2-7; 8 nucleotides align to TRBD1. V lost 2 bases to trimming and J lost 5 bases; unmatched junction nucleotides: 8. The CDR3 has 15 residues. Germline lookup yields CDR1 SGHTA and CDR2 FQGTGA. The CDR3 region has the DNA TGTGCCAGCAGCTTAGAGGGCAGGGGGCTAGACGAGCAGTACTTC. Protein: CASSLEGRGLDEQYF.

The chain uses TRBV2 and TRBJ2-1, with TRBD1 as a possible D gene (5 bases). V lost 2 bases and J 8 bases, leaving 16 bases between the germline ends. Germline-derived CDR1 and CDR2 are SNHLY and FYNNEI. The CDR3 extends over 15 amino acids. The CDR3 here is CASSELAGRFDEQFF. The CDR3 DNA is TGTGCCAGCAGTGAATTGGCAGGGCGATTCGATGAGCAGTTCTTC.

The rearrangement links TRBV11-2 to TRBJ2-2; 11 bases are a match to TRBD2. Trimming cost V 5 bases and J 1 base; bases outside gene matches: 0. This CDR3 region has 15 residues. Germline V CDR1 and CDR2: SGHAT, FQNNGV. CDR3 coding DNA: TGTGCCAGCAGCGGACTAGCGGGGAACACCGGGGAGCTGTTTTTT. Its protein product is CASSGLAGNTGELFF. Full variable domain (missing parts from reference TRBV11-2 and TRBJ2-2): EAGVAQSPRYKIIEKRQSVAFWCNPISGHATLYWYQQILGQGPKLLIQFQNNGVVDDSQLPKDRFSAERLKGVDSTLKIQPAKLEDSAVYLCASSGLAGNTGELFFGEGSRLTVL.

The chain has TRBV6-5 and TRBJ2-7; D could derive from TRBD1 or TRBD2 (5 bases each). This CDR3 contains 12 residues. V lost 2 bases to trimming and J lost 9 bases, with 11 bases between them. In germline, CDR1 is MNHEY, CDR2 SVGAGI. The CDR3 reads CASSYRQGVQYF. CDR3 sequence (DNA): TGTGCCAGCAGTTACAGGCAGGGAGTGCAGTACTTC.

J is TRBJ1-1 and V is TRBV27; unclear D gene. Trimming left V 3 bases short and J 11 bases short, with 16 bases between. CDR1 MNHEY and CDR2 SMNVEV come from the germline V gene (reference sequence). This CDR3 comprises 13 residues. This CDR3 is CASSFRPGDEAFF. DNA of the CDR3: TGTGCCAGCAGTTTTCGACCCGGGGATGAGGCTTTCTTT.

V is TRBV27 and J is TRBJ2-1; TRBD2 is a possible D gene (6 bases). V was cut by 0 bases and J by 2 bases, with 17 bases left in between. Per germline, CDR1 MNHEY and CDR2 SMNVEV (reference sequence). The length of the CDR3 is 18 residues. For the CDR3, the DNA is TGTGCCAGCAGTTTATCGGAGGGCTACCCATTCCCCTACAATGAGCAGTTCTTC. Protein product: CASSLSEGYPFPYNEQFF.

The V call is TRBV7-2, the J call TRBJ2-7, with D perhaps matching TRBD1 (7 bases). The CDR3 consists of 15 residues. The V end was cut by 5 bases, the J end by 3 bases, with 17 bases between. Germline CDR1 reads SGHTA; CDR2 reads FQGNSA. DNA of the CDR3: TGTGCCAGCAGCCCAGACAGGGACTCGAGCTACGAGCAGTACTTC. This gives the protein CASSPDRDSSYEQYF.

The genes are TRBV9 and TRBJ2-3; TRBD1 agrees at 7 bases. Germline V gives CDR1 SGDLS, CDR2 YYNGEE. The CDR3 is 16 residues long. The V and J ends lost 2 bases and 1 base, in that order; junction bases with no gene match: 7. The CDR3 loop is CASSVGGQWGTDTQYF. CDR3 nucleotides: TGTGCCAGCAGCGTTGGGGGACAGTGGGGCACAGATACGCAGTATTTT.

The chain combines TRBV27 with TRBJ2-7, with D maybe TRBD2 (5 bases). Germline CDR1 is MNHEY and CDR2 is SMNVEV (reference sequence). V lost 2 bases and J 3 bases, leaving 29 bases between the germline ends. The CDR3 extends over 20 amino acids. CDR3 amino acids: CASSLTGGVRPFTYGYEQYF. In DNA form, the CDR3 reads TGTGCCAGCAGTTTAACCGGAGGAGTGCGCCCTTTTACATACGGCTACGAGCAGTACTTC.

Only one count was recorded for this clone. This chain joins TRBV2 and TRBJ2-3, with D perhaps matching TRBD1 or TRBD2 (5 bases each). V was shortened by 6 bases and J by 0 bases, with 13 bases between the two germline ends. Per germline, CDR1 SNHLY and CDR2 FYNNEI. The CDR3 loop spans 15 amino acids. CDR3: CASSRDGPSTDTQYF. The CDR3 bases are TGTGCCAGCAGCCGGGACGGACCTAGCACAGATACGCAGTATTTT.